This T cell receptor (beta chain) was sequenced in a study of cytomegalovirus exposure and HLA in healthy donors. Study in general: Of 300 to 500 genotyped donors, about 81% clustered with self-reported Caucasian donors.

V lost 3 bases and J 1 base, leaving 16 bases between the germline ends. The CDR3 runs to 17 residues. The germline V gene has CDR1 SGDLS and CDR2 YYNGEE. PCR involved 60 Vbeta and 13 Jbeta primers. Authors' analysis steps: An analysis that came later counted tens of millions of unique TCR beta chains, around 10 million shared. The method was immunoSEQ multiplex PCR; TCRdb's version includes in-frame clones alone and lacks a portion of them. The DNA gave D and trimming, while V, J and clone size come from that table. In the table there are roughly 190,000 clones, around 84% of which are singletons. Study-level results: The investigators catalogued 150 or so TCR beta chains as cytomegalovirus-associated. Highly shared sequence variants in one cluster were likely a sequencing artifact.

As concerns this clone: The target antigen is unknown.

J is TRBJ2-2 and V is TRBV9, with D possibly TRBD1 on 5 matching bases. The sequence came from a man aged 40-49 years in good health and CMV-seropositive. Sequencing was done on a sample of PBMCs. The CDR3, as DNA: TGTGCCAGCAGCGAAGTCCGGCAGGGCGGGAACACCGGGGAGCTGTTTTTT. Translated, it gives CASSEVRQGGNTGELFF. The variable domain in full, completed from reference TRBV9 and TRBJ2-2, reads DSGVTQTPKHLITATGQRVTLRCSPRSGDLSVYWYQQSLDQGLQFLIQYYNGEERAKGNILERFSAQQFPDLHSELNLSSLELGDSALYFCASSEVRQGGNTGELFFGEGSRLTVL.